This T cell receptor beta chain was identified in a study of patients and donors after allogeneic stem cell transplantation. Germline V CDR1 and CDR2: LGHNA, YNFKEQ. V lost 0 bases to trimming and J lost 8 bases; unmatched junction nucleotides: 9. The CDR3 runs 15 residues. TCRdb reanalysed the RT-PCR reads using MiXCR and keeps one entry per CDR3 protein. In the table there are about 70,000 distinct CDR3 sequences, about 25% of which are singletons. The V gene is TRBV4-2, the J gene TRBJ1-2; 7 bases are a match to TRBD1. Sequenced: blood, either unsorted or a sorted T cell fraction (not recorded which). The sequence was collected from a human donor who was either an allogeneic HSCT recipient or a stem cell or donor lymphocyte infusion donor (not recorded which). It is not recorded whose cells these are; they may come from a transplant donor. Here the CDR3 reads CASSQDGTASRGYTF. CDR3 DNA sequence: TGTGCCAGCAGCCAAGATGGGACAGCCTCGCGGGGCTACACCTTC.